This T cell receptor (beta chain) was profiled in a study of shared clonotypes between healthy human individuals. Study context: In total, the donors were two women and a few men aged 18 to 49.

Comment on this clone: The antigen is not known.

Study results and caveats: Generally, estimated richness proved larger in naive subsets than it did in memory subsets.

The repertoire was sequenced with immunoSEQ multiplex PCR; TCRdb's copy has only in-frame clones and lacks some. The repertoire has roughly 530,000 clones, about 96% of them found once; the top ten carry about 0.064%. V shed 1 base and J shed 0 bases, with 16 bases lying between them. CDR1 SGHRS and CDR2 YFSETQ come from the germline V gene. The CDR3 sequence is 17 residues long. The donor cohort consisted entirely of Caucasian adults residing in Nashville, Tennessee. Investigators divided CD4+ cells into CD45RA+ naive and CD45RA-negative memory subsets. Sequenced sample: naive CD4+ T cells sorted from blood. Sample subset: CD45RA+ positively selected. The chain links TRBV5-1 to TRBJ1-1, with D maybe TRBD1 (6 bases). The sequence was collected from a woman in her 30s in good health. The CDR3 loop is CASSLLSIQGMNTEAFF. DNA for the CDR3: TGCGCCAGCAGCTTGTTATCGATTCAGGGGATGAACACTGAAGCTTTCTTT.